This TCR beta chain was profiled in a study of response to subunit inactivated influenza vaccine. Study observations and caveats: A suggestion made by the authors is that each seasonal influenza vaccination recruits few new T cells.

One entry per CDR3 protein, called by TCRdb with MiXCR from the RT-PCR reads. The top ten clones hold around 13% of a sample with 400,000 to 650,000 distinct CDR3 sequences, more than 7% of them seen once. This clonotype was picked up a small number of times. Its antigen is as yet unknown. The sequence derives from a man between 50 and 75 years old who received an inactivated influenza vaccine. The input for sequencing was PBMCs from blood, taken 23 months after vaccination.

The CDR3 nucleotides read TGTGCCAGCAGCTTGCAACTAGCGGGAGGAGAGCAGTTCTTC. Amino acids: CASSLQLAGGEQFF. V is TRBV7-2 and J is TRBJ2-1, with 12 nucleotides matching TRBD2. The V gene's germline CDR1 is SGHTA and CDR2 FQGNSA. The CDR3 runs 14 residues. J lost 10 bases, V lost 3 bases, and 4 bases had no gene match. Combining the CDR3 with reference TRBV7-2 and TRBJ2-1 gives the whole variable domain GAGVSQSPSNKVTEKGKDVELRCDPISGHTALYWYRQSLGQGLEFLIYFQGNSAPDKSGLPSDRFSAERTGGSVSTLTIQRTQQEDSAVYLCASSLQLAGGEQFFGPGTRLTVL.